One and the same sample provided the 23 T cell receptor beta chains below, sequenced in a study of blood T cell repertoires in COVID-19. Assay: immunoSEQ multiplex PCR; the TCRdb copy retains only in-frame clones and omits some. The table shows about 87,000 clones, with around 85% occurring only once. The sample consisted of peripheral blood. These receptors all come from an elderly woman with COVID-19, enrolled during active disease.

The genes are TRBV19 and TRBJ1-2; 9 nucleotides match TRBD1. Germline CDR1 and CDR2: LNHDA and SQIVND (reference sequence). J was trimmed by 5 bases and V by 5 bases; bases with no gene match: 0. The length of the CDR3 is 12 residues. The CDR3 spells CASSDRGYGYTF. The CDR3 bases are TGTGCCAGTAGTGACAGGGGGTATGGCTACACCTTC.

V is TRBV30 and J is TRBJ2-2, with TRBD2 identical over 14 bases. This CDR3 contains 16 residues. CDR1 is GTSNPN and CDR2 is SVGIG in the germline V gene (reference sequence). Unmatched junction bases numbered 6, after V lost 5 bases and J lost 4 bases. The CDR3 nucleotides are TGTGCCTGGGGGGGACTAGCGGGAGTATTCACCGGGGAGCTGTTTTTT. Translation gives CAWGGLAGVFTGELFF.

The chain joins TRBV5-6 to TRBJ2-5; 11 positions agree with TRBD2. This CDR3 has 14 residues. Germline values: CDR1 SGHDT, CDR2 YYEEEE. Trimming took 4 bases from V and 5 from J; bases not matched to a gene: 4. The CDR3 coding sequence is TGTGCCAGCAGCGGCACTAGCGGGGGTGAGACCCAGTACTTC. Translated, it gives CASSGTSGGETQYF. The entire variable domain, with the rest obtained from reference TRBV5-6 and TRBJ2-5, is as follows: DAGVTQSPTHLIKTRGQQVTLRCSPKSGHDTVSWYQQALGQGPQFIFQYYEEEERQRGNFPDRFSGHQFPNYSSELNVNALLLGDSALYLCASSGTSGGETQYFGPGTRLLVL.

This clone appeared a few times. The chain joins TRBV29-1 to TRBJ2-1, with TRBD2 matching 15 bases. V was pared by 7 bases and J by 4 bases, with 5 bases of the junction left unmatched. From germline, CDR1 is SQVTM and CDR2 ANQGSEA. CDR3 length: 15 residues. The CDR3 loop is CSARGTSGRYNEQFF. The CDR3 region has the DNA TGCAGCGCTAGAGGGACTAGCGGGAGGTACAATGAGCAGTTCTTC.

The CDR3 reads CASSFQIGAGTMNTEAFF. CDR3 DNA sequence: TGTGCCAGCAGTTTCCAGATAGGGGCGGGAACCATGAACACTGAAGCTTTCTTT. The chain carries TRBV6-2 or TRBV6-3 and TRBJ1-1, with a weak D call TRBD1 (5 bases). Trimming pared 4 bases from V and 0 bases from J, leaving 21 bases between. Germline values: CDR1 MNHEY, CDR2 SVGEGT. CDR3 length: 18 amino acids.

This chain uses TRBV24-1 with TRBJ2-1; no reliable D call. The CDR3 is made up of 13 amino acids. Germline values: CDR1 KGHDR, CDR2 SFDVKD. The germline V and J ends were trimmed by 10 bases and 1 base, with 10 bases remaining between them. This chain's CDR3 is CATAPWSYNEQFF. Written as DNA, the CDR3 is TGTGCCACGGCCCCTTGGTCCTACAATGAGCAGTTCTTC.

In this sample, this clone turned up once. The V and J genes are TRBV7-9 and TRBJ1-1; maybe TRBD1 (6 bases). Looked up from germline, CDR1 is SEHNR and CDR2 is FQNEAQ (reference sequence). This CDR3 region has 13 residues. V lost 3 bases to trimming and J lost 6 bases, with 11 bases between them. CDR3 coding DNA: TGTGCCAGCAGCTTGCAGGGGATCCCTGAAGCTTTCTTT. It yields the protein CASSLQGIPEAFF.

In its sample, this clone was seen a few times. The chain recombines TRBV12-3 or TRBV12-4 with TRBJ2-7; maybe TRBD2 (5 bases). There are 13 residues in the CDR3. V was pared by 5 bases and J by 4 bases, with 12 bases between. This chain's CDR3 is CASSANLAYEQYF. Here the CDR3 DNA reads TGTGCCAGCAGTGCGAACCTAGCTTACGAGCAGTACTTC.

The DNA for the CDR3 is TGTGCCAGTAGTATAGACAGGCCCGGTCAGCCCCAGCATTTT. This translates into CASSIDRPGQPQHF. The genes are TRBV19 and TRBJ1-5, with unresolved D. Germline V gene lookup returns CDR1 LNHDA and CDR2 SQIVND (reference sequence). CDR3 length equals 14 residues. The V end was cut by 0 bases, the J end by 6 bases, with 9 bases between.

The chain combines TRBV21-1 with TRBJ2-3; no DNA check was done on the table's D call, TRBD1. TRBV21-1 is described as a pseudogene. The CDR3 has 14 residues. CDR3: CASSKGQIADTQYF. The CDR3 nucleotides read TGTGCCAGCAGCAAAGGACAGATAGCAGATACGCAGTATTTT.

The chain has TRBV14 and TRBJ2-1, with 10 bases fitting TRBD2. CDR3 length: 19 amino acids. With V trimmed by 4 bases and J by 0 bases, 12 bases remained unmatched. Per germline, CDR1 SGHDN and CDR2 FVKESK. The CDR3 sequence is CASSPHDISGRISYNEQFF. The CDR3 nucleotides are TGTGCCAGCAGCCCCCATGATATTAGCGGGAGGATCTCCTACAATGAGCAGTTCTTC.

This chain links TRBV19 with TRBJ1-4; D is possibly TRBD1 (5 bases). Germline V gene data show CDR1 as LNHDA and CDR2 as SQIVND (reference sequence). Trimming took 7 bases from V and 4 from J, leaving 7 bases between them. The CDR3 totals 12 residues. The chain's CDR3 is CASTGDNEKLFF. The CDR3, as DNA: TGTGCCAGTACGGGGGATAATGAAAAACTGTTTTTT.

The chain recombines TRBV29-1 with TRBJ2-2; D is unclear. Trimming left V 5 bases short and J 5 bases short, with 18 bases between. This CDR3 has 15 residues. The V gene's germline CDR1 is SQVTM and CDR2 ANQGSEA. This CDR3 reads CSVSLLRGKTGELFF. CDR3 DNA sequence: TGCAGCGTTTCCCTCCTCCGCGGAAAGACCGGGGAGCTGTTTTTT.

Comments on this clone: The junction does not match germline at one end; this may be a read error. The rearrangement joins TRBV9 to TRBJ1-1, with D perhaps TRBD1 (6 bases). Germline CDR1 SGDLS, CDR2 YYNGEE. This CDR3 has 9 residues. DNA of the CDR3: TGTGCCAGCAGTGCCGGGACACAATTT. Amino acids: CASSAGTQF.

The V call is TRBV11-3, the J call TRBJ2-3; 9 positions agree with TRBD2. The V gene's germline CDR1 is SGHNT and CDR2 YENEEA. V was clipped by 5 bases and J by 2 bases; unmatched bases: 11. The CDR3 extends over 17 amino acids. The CDR3 DNA sequence: TGTGCCAGCAGCCCGGGCATAGGGACTAGCCTCACAGATACGCAGTATTTT. Protein: CASSPGIGTSLTDTQYF.

The chain employs TRBV5-1 and TRBJ2-5; a weak D match, TRBD1 (5 bases). Per the germline V gene, CDR1 is SGHRS and CDR2 is YFSETQ. This CDR3 has 12 residues. CDR3 amino acids: CDPGQIQETQYF. Written as DNA, the CDR3 is TGCGACCCCGGACAAATCCAAGAGACCCAGTACTTC.

The rearrangement uses TRBV24-1 and TRBJ1-1; 10 bases map to TRBD1. After removal of 4 bases from V and 5 bases from J, the junction contained 6 bases not matched to a gene. Germline V gene lookup returns CDR1 KGHDR and CDR2 SFDVKD. The CDR3 runs to 15 residues. This CDR3 reads CATSDPGQGGTEAFF. The CDR3, as DNA: TGTGCCACCAGTGACCCCGGACAGGGGGGGACTGAAGCTTTCTTT.

V usage is TRBV12-5 and J usage is TRBJ2-1; 9 nucleotides agree with TRBD2. Germline V CDR1 and CDR2: LGHNT, FRNRAP. J was trimmed by 4 bases and V by 0 bases; bases with no gene match: 4. This CDR3 region has 16 residues. The CDR3 DNA reads as TGTGCTAGTGGTTTGGTATTAGCGGGGGCGTACAATGAGCAGTTCTTC. This codes for CASGLVLAGAYNEQFF.

The chain combines TRBV7-2 with TRBJ2-3; TRBD1 matches 7 bases. Losses at the gene ends were 4 bases for V and 8 bases for J; bases not matched to a gene: 6. Per germline, CDR1 SGHTA and CDR2 FQGNSA. The CDR3 runs to 13 residues. The CDR3 DNA reads as TGTGCCAGCAGCTCCGACAGGGTCGGTACGCAGTATTTT. It is translated as CASSSDRVGTQYF. Complete variable domain (other parts from reference TRBV7-2 and TRBJ2-3): GAGVSQSPSNKVTEKGKDVELRCDPISGHTALYWYRQSLGQGLEFLIYFQGNSAPDKSGLPSDRFSAERTGGSVSTLTIQRTQQEDSAVYLCASSSDRVGTQYFGPGTRLTVL.

This chain joins TRBV15 and TRBJ1-2; TRBD1 might be the D (6 bases). Per the germline V gene, CDR1 is LNHNV and CDR2 is YYDKDF (reference sequence). V dropped 5 bases and J dropped 3 bases, with 19 bases sitting between them. The CDR3 runs to 16 residues. The CDR3 bases are TGTGCCACCAGCCGCTCCAGGGGATATCTGGACTATGGCTACACCTTC. As protein: CATSRSRGYLDYGYTF.

The genes are TRBV19 and TRBJ1-2, with D possibly TRBD1 on 5 matching bases. The V gene's germline CDR1 is LNHDA and CDR2 SQIVND (reference sequence). The length of the CDR3 is 12 residues. The germline V and J ends were trimmed by 10 bases and 3 bases, with 12 bases remaining between them. In DNA form, the CDR3 reads TGTGCCACTTTAGGGGTGGACTATGGCTACACCTTC. The encoded protein is CATLGVDYGYTF.

This chain connects TRBV6-5 to TRBJ1-1; D is unclear. There are 14 residues in the CDR3. Germline V gene lookup returns CDR1 MNHEY and CDR2 SVGAGI. Trimming left V 4 bases short and J 1 base short, with 10 bases between. CDR3 DNA sequence: TGTGCCAGCAGTTTCCGGGAGTCGAACACTGAAGCTTTCTTT. Its translation: CASSFRESNTEAFF.

This chain links TRBV2 with TRBJ1-1; D is unclear. Trimming removed 6 bases at V and 9 bases at J, with 17 bases between. Germline lookup yields CDR1 SNHLY and CDR2 FYNNEI. This CDR3 is built from 13 residues. Here the CDR3 DNA reads TGTGCCAGCAGAAATGAGGACGGGATACAAGCTTTCTTT. This sequence encodes CASRNEDGIQAFF.